A selection of T cell receptor beta chains follows, all from one sample in a study of cytomegalovirus exposure and HLA in healthy donors. Clones were read by immunoSEQ multiplex PCR, and TCRdb kept only the in-frame ones, dropping some. This sample's table has about 140,000 clones. The sequenced material came from PBMCs. The receptor source for this set is a male donor in good health and CMV-seronegative. The CDR3 runs from the conserved cysteine through the conserved F or W. Fields, in order: CDR3 DNA, CDR3 protein, D gene, CDR3 length, J gene, V gene. D genes are given only for firm matches.

DNA: TGTGCCAGCAGCTTCAGGGGAATTGAGGAATCCAAAAACATTCAGTACTTC
CDR3: CASSFRGIEESKNIQYF
D: .
length: 17
J: TRBJ2-4
V: TRBV5-6

DNA: TGTGCCAGCTCTCAACAGGGGCGCAATCAGCCCCAGCATTTT
CDR3: CASSQQGRNQPQHF
D: TRBD1
length: 14
J: TRBJ1-5
V: TRBV18

DNA: TGTGCCAGCAGCTATAGCGGGAAGGACTCCTACGAGCAGTACTTC
CDR3: CASSYSGKDSYEQYF
D: TRBD2
length: 15
J: TRBJ2-7
V: TRBV6-5

DNA: TGTGCCAGCAGCGCGGACGGACAGGCCCCTAATGAAAAACTGTTTTTT
CDR3: CASSADGQAPNEKLFF
D: TRBD1
length: 16
J: TRBJ1-4
V: TRBV9

DNA: TGTGCCAGCAGCCCCCGCCCACAGGGGGAGGTTGGCTACACCTTC
CDR3: CASSPRPQGEVGYTF
D: TRBD1
length: 15
J: TRBJ1-2
V: TRBV7-8

DNA: TGCAGCGTTTGGACAGGGGACAAGCAGTACTTC
CDR3: CSVWTGDKQYF
D: TRBD1
length: 11
J: TRBJ2-7
V: TRBV29-1

DNA: TGCGCCAGCAGCTTAGTAGCTAGCGGGAGGTCCTACAATGAGCAGTTCTTC
CDR3: CASSLVASGRSYNEQFF
D: TRBD2
length: 17
J: TRBJ2-1
V: TRBV5-1

DNA: TGTGCCAGCAGCCAAAGGGGGGGGAAGGGGACTGAAGCTTTCTTT
CDR3: CASSQRGGKGTEAFF
D: .
length: 15
J: TRBJ1-1
V: TRBV7-2

DNA: TGTGCCTGGAGTGTTTTACGGGCAGGGGGGTACGAGCAGTACTTC
CDR3: CAWSVLRAGGYEQYF
D: .
length: 15
J: TRBJ2-7
V: TRBV30

DNA: TGTGCCAGTAGTATACAGGGGGCACCCGGGGAGCTGTTTTTT
CDR3: CASSIQGAPGELFF
D: TRBD1
length: 14
J: TRBJ2-2
V: TRBV19

DNA: TGTGCCTGGAGTGGGCATCCCTCCTACGAGCAGTACTTC
CDR3: CAWSGHPSYEQYF
D: .
length: 13
J: TRBJ2-7
V: TRBV30

DNA: TGCGCCAGCAGCAGCGACAGGTCAACGGAGGAAGCTTTCTTT
CDR3: CASSSDRSTEEAFF
D: .
length: 14
J: TRBJ1-1
V: TRBV4-1

DNA: TGCTCAGAGAGGGGGACAGATACGCAGTATTTT
CDR3: CSERGTDTQYF
D: .
length: 11
J: TRBJ2-3
V: TRBV20-1

DNA: TGTGCCAGCAGCTTGGCGGGACAGCGATATAGCAATCAGCCCCAGCATTTT
CDR3: CASSLAGQRYSNQPQHF
D: TRBD1
length: 17
J: TRBJ1-5
V: TRBV5-6

DNA: TGTGCCAGCAGTTATGTCGCAGGGGTTGGGCAGTACTTC
CDR3: CASSYVAGVGQYF
D: .
length: 13
J: TRBJ2-7
V: TRBV6-6

DNA: TGTGCCTGGAGTGCTGGACTAGCAAACTATGAGCAGTTCTTC
CDR3: CAWSAGLANYEQFF
D: TRBD2
length: 14
J: TRBJ2-1
V: TRBV30

DNA: TGTGCCAGCTCACCAAGTGACAGCACTGAAGCTTTCTTT
CDR3: CASSPSDSTEAFF
D: .
length: 13
J: TRBJ1-1
V: TRBV18

DNA: TGTGCCAGCAGTGAACAGGGGAAGGGAAGAAACACCATATATTTT
CDR3: CASSEQGKGRNTIYF
D: .
length: 15
J: TRBJ1-3
V: TRBV6-1